This T cell receptor (beta chain) came from a study of radiation and T cells in renal cell carcinoma. Study-level findings and limits: No pretreatment tumor biopsies were available for baseline clonotypes.

This CDR3 has 17 amino acids. Trimming left V 3 bases short and J 0 bases short, with 17 bases between. Per the germline V gene, CDR1 is SGHTA and CDR2 is FQGNSA. Generated by immunoSEQ multiplex PCR, the TCRdb table keeps only in-frame clones and is missing some. The sample includes roughly 82,000 clones, nearly 90% of them seen just once. Time point: blood 4 weeks post-SBRT, at nephrectomy. Treatment defined: 15 Gy SBRT to primary tumor, nephrectomy 4 weeks later. Nephrectomy followed 15 Gy stereotactic body radiation by 4 weeks. The tumor was a clear cell renal cell carcinoma. To note about this clone: What it recognizes is unknown.

The material sequenced was blood, taken from a patient whose treatment included radiotherapy and nephrectomy. The receptor's source is a woman aged 70-85 years with renal cell carcinoma. J is TRBJ1-1 and V is TRBV7-2; possible D gene TRBD1, 5 bases. CDR3 sequence reads: CASSFPLLGVMNTEAFF. The CDR3 nucleotides are TGTGCCAGCAGCTTCCCTCTTTTGGGGGTAATGAACACTGAAGCTTTCTTT.